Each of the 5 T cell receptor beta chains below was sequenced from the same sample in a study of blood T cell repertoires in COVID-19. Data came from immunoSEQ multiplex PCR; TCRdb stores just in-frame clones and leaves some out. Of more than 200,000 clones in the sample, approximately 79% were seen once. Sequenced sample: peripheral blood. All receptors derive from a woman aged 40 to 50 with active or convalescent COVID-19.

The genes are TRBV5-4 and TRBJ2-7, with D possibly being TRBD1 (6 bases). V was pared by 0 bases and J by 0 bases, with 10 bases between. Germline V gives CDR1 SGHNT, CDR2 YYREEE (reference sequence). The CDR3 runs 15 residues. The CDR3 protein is CASSLEGQSSYEQYF. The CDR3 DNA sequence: TGTGCCAGCAGCTTGGAAGGACAGAGCTCCTACGAGCAGTACTTC.

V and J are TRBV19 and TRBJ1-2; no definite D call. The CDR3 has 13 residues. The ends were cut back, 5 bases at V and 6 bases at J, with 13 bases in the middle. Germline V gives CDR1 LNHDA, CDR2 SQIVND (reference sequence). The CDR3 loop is CASSPELVDGYTF. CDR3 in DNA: TGTGCCAGTAGTCCCGAGCTGGTCGATGGCTACACCTTC.

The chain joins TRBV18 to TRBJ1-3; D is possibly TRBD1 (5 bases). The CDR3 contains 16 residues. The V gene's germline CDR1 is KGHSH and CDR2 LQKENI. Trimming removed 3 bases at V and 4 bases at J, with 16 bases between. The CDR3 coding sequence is TGTGCCAGCTCACCGCCTCAGGGCGCGCGGGGAAACACCATATATTTT. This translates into CASSPPQGARGNTIYF.

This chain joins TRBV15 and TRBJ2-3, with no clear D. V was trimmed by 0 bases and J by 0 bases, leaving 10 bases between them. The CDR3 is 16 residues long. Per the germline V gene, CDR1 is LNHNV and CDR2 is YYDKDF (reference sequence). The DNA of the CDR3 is TGTGCCACCAGCAGAGATTTCGACACTAGCACAGATACGCAGTATTTT. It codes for CATSRDFDTSTDTQYF.

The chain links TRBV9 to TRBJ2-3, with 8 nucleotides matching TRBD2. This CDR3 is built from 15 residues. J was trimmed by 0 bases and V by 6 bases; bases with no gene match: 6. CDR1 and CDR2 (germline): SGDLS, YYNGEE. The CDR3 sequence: CASNLAGFSTDTQYF. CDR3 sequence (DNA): TGTGCCAGCAATTTAGCGGGGTTTAGCACAGATACGCAGTATTTT.